Following are 24 T cell receptor beta chains from one sample sequenced in a study of glioma-infiltrating T cells. Using RNA template, CDR3s of TCR alpha and beta were amplified with iRepertoire arm-PCR. Using its own MiXCR run on the multiplex PCR reads, TCRdb lists one record per CDR3 protein. Of more than 350,000 distinct CDR3 sequences listed, 41% are singletons. The material sequenced was glioma tissue, nonneoplastic brain tissue, or PBMCs (not recorded which). The receptors were gathered from a human donor with low-grade glioma or glioblastoma, undergoing nonglioma brain surgery, or in good health (not recorded which).

V usage is TRBV18 and J usage is TRBJ2-7; D is perhaps TRBD2 (6 bases). The CDR3 is made up of 13 amino acids. Germline V lookup: CDR1 KGHSH, CDR2 LQKENI. The ends were cut back, 0 bases at V and 4 bases at J, with 7 bases in the middle. DNA of the CDR3: TGTGCCAGCTCACCACCGGACTATTACGAGCAGTACTTC. This gives the protein CASSPPDYYEQYF.

The chain combines TRBV5-1 with TRBJ2-1, with TRBD2 matching 9 bases. V was pared by 0 bases and J by 4 bases, with 23 bases of the junction left unmatched. The CDR3 covers 22 residues. Looked up from germline, CDR1 is SGHRS and CDR2 is YFSETQ. CDR3 region: CASSLAWAGGRVRSHSYNEQFF. The CDR3 bases are TGCGCCAGCAGCTTGGCGTGGGCCGGCGGGAGGGTCCGATCTCACTCTTACAATGAGCAGTTCTTC.

With respect to this clonotype: A read error may be the cause here, since a much bigger clone is one base away. This chain connects TRBV28 to TRBJ2-6; TRBD2 agrees at 11 bases. The CDR3 is made up of 18 amino acids. Germline CDR1 and CDR2: MDHEN and SYDVKM. The CDR3 region is CASFGLAGKSSGANVLNF. The CDR3 DNA follows: TGTGCCAGCTTCGGACTAGCGGGCAAATCCTCTGGGGCCAACGTCCTGAATTTC.

This chain connects TRBV6-1 to TRBJ2-3; D could derive from TRBD1 or TRBD2 (5 bases each). V was clipped by 6 bases and J by 3 bases, with 16 bases between them. In germline, CDR1 is MNHNS, CDR2 SASEGT. This CDR3 is 15 amino acids long. CDR3 protein: CASRLGEIGTDTQYF. The CDR3 nucleotides read TGTGCCAGCAGATTAGGGGAGATAGGAACAGATACGCAGTATTTT.

The J gene is TRBJ2-1, the V gene TRBV20-1; TRBD2 aligns across 9 bases. The CDR3 is made up of 14 amino acids. V lost 4 bases, J lost 4 bases, and 5 bases stayed unmatched. Germline CDR1 is DFQATT and CDR2 is SNEGSKA (reference sequence). This CDR3 is CSATAGGGYNEQFF. CDR3 DNA: TGCAGTGCTACGGCGGGAGGGGGGTACAATGAGCAGTTCTTC.

The chain recombines TRBV12-3 or TRBV12-4 with TRBJ2-3; D is unclear. V lost 7 bases and J 4 bases, leaving 15 bases between the germline ends. This CDR3 has 14 amino acids. In DNA, the CDR3 is TGTGCCAGCACCACCGAGCTCGGCCCAGATACGCAGTATTTT. Translation gives CASTTELGPDTQYF.

On this clonotype: One base away lies a much larger clone, so this may be a sequencing read error. The V call is TRBV28, the J call TRBJ1-1; TRBD1 is a possible D gene (6 bases). Germline assignment: CDR1 MDHEN and CDR2 SYDVKM. The CDR3 totals 13 residues. Trimming took 5 bases from V and 5 from J, leaving 12 bases between them. The CDR3 loop is CASSPSGATEAFF. The CDR3 DNA follows: TGTGCCAGCAGTCCTTCGGGGGCGACTGAAGCTTTCTTT.

The genes are TRBV4-3 and TRBJ1-2; 7 bases agree with TRBD1. The germline V gene has CDR1 LGHNA and CDR2 YSLEER. The trim removed 5 bases at V and 3 bases at J, leaving 9 bases unmatched. The CDR3 is made up of 15 amino acids. CDR3 region: CASSYQEGADYGYTF. The CDR3 DNA is TGCGCCAGCAGCTATCAAGAGGGGGCAGACTATGGCTACACCTTC.

This clonotype showed up many times. The V call is TRBV6-2 or TRBV6-3, the J call TRBJ1-6, with a tentative D call TRBD1 (5 bases). CDR1 is MNHEY, CDR2 SVGEGT, per germline. This CDR3 comprises 17 residues. V dropped 0 bases and J dropped 9 bases, with 18 bases sitting between them. DNA for the CDR3: TGTGCCAGCAGTTACTCGAGATACGACAGTGGAGGTTCACCCCTCCACTTT. Translation gives CASSYSRYDSGGSPLHF.

J is TRBJ2-1 and V is TRBV7-2; TRBD1 might be the D (7 bases). The germline gives CDR1 SGHTA, CDR2 FQGNSA. This CDR3 is built from 15 residues. Trimming removed 1 base from V and 12 bases from J, with 19 bases in between. The CDR3 reads CASSLEPGGGDTQFF. The CDR3 coding sequence is TGTGCCAGCAGCTTAGAGCCAGGGGGAGGAGATACGCAGTTCTTC.

This clonotype was recorded a few times. The genes are TRBV19 and TRBJ2-5; the match to TRBD2 covers 13 bases. Germline V gives CDR1 LNHDA, CDR2 SQIVND (reference sequence). The CDR3 runs 15 residues. With V trimmed by 6 bases and J by 2 bases, 3 bases remained unmatched. The CDR3 DNA reads TGTGCCAGTAGCACGACTAGCGGGAGGCAAGAGACCCAGTACTTC. Protein product: CASSTTSGRQETQYF.

The table lists this clonotype with many counts. This chain connects TRBV6-2 or TRBV6-3 to TRBJ2-7; D is possibly TRBD1 (8 bases). The CDR3 is 15 amino acids. Between the trimmed V and J ends, which lost 6 bases and 4 bases, there was a span of 19 bases. CDR1 and CDR2 from the germline V gene are MNHEY and SVGEGT. CDR3 bases: TGTGCCAGCAGAGCGGGACAGGCGAACCTATACGAGCAGTACTTC. It translates to CASRAGQANLYEQYF.

The rearrangement joins TRBV5-4 to TRBJ2-7; TRBD1 agrees at 11 bases. Germline CDR1 is SGHNT and CDR2 is YYREEE (reference sequence). The CDR3 length is 15 residues. V lost 0 bases and J lost 5; bases outside the gene matches: 4. The CDR3 loop reads CASSLGGQGAHEQYF. The CDR3 DNA sequence: TGTGCCAGCAGCTTGGGTGGACAGGGGGCCCACGAGCAGTACTTC. The variable domain in full, completed from reference TRBV5-4 and TRBJ2-7, reads ETGVTQSPTHLIKTRGQQVTLRCSSQSGHNTVSWYQQALGQGPQFIFQYYREEENGRGNFPPRFSGLQFPNYSSELNVNALELDDSALYLCASSLGGQGAHEQYFGPGTRLTVT.

About this clonotype itself: This may come from a read error, since a much larger clone is one base off. J is TRBJ2-3 and V is TRBV27; D is perhaps TRBD1 or TRBD2 (5 bases each). Germline assignment: CDR1 MNHEY and CDR2 SMNVEV (reference sequence). This CDR3 is 13 amino acids long. Trimming shortened V by 5 bases and J by 7 bases, and 13 bases separated the two germline ends. The CDR3 protein is CASSVRRTHTQYF. The CDR3 DNA follows: TGTGCCAGCAGTGTACGGAGGACACATACGCAGTATTTT.

This clonotype was found a few times. This sequence joins TRBV20-1 and TRBJ2-1; 8 bases match TRBD2. The CDR3 covers 15 residues. The V gene end was trimmed by 0 bases and the J gene end by 6 bases; junction bases not matched to a gene: 7. Germline CDR1 is DFQATT and CDR2 is SNEGSKA (reference sequence). CDR3 bases: TGCAGTGCTAGAGATTTCAGCGGGAGTCCCAATGAGCAGTTCTTC. Its protein product is CSARDFSGSPNEQFF.

As for this clonotype: A junction boundary mismatches the germline segment, possibly from a read error. This sequence joins TRBV27 and TRBJ2-5, with D possibly being TRBD1 (5 bases). The CDR3 sequence is 13 residues long. Germline assignment: CDR1 MNHEY and CDR2 SMNVEV (reference sequence). This CDR3 reads CVSSRQLQETQHF. The CDR3 DNA reads as TGTGTCAGCAGTCGACAGCTCCAAGAGACCCAGCACTTC.

As for this clonotype: A much bigger clone sits one base away, suggesting this may be a read error. This sequence joins TRBV27 and TRBJ2-3; D not certain. The CDR3 loop spans 15 amino acids. Trimming stripped 4 bases from V and 1 base from J, with 12 bases between. CDR1 and CDR2 from the germline V gene are MNHEY and SMNVEV (reference sequence). CDR3 protein: CASSYSTEGTDTQYF. For the CDR3, the DNA is TGTGCCAGCAGTTATAGTACAGAGGGCACAGATACGCAGTATTTT.

V is TRBV6-2 or TRBV6-3 and J is TRBJ2-1; the match to TRBD1 covers 8 bases. The CDR3 runs to 18 residues. CDR1 MNHEY and CDR2 SVGEGT come from the germline V gene. With V trimmed by 5 bases and J by 7 bases, 19 bases remained unmatched. The CDR3 is CASSQHQETGEVENEQFF. DNA of the CDR3: TGTGCCAGCAGTCAACACCAGGAGACAGGGGAGGTGGAGAATGAGCAGTTCTTC.

As to this clonotype: A read error may explain this, as a much larger clone is one base away. V and J are TRBV10-3 and TRBJ1-5; D not certain. V gave up 11 bases and J gave up 5 bases, with 19 bases separating them. The germline gives CDR1 ENHRY, CDR2 SYGVKD. The CDR3 covers 14 residues. The CDR3 protein is CAVTPGPSHQPQHF. DNA of the CDR3: TGTGCCGTCACCCCAGGTCCTTCCCATCAGCCCCAGCATTTT.

V and J are TRBV7-9 and TRBJ2-3; D is ambiguous. This CDR3 has 17 amino acids. CDR1 is SEHNR and CDR2 is FQNEAQ in the germline V gene (reference sequence). Deletions cut 1 base from V and 1 base from J, with 15 bases between. CDR3 nucleotide sequence: TGTGCCAGCAGCTTAGGAGACTCCAGGTCAGGCACAGATACGCAGTATTTT. It encodes CASSLGDSRSGTDTQYF.

On this clonotype: A much larger clone differs by one base, so this may be a read error. The rearrangement uses TRBV20-1 and TRBJ2-7; D unresolved. Germline CDR1 is DFQATT and CDR2 is SNEGSKA (reference sequence). The ends were cut back, 8 bases at V and 0 bases at J, with 17 bases in the middle. The CDR3 loop spans 14 amino acids. The CDR3 DNA reads as TGCAGTCCTACTGACATGGGCCTCTCCTACGAGCAGTACTTC. This encodes CSPTDMGLSYEQYF.

This chain uses TRBV7-9 with TRBJ2-3; maybe TRBD2 (6 bases). Looked up from germline, CDR1 is SEHNR and CDR2 is FQNEAQ (reference sequence). The CDR3 totals 15 residues. Trimming shortened V by 0 bases and J by 0 bases, and 7 bases separated the two germline ends. CDR3 nucleotide sequence: TGTGCCAGCAGCTTAGCTGCGGGAAGCACAGATACGCAGTATTTT. Amino acids: CASSLAAGSTDTQYF.

For this clonotype: A single base separates this from a much larger clone, so it may be a read error. The chain carries TRBV20-1 and TRBJ1-1; 10 positions match TRBD1. The CDR3 loop spans 16 amino acids. Germline V lookup: CDR1 DFQATT, CDR2 SNEGSKA (reference sequence). The CDR3 nucleotides read TGCAATGCTAGAGATTTAAGACAGGGGGCAGACACTGAAGCTTTCTTT. Translation: CNARDLRQGADTEAFF.

This clonotype was counted only a few times. The chain links TRBV20-1 to TRBJ2-2, with D hard to call. Looked up from germline, CDR1 is DFQATT and CDR2 is SNEGSKA (reference sequence). There are 13 residues in the CDR3. With 2 bases removed from V and 1 base from J, the gap between germline ends came to 5 bases. The CDR3 DNA reads TGCAGTGCTAGACAGCGGAACACCGGGGAGCTGTTTTTT. This translates into CSARQRNTGELFF.